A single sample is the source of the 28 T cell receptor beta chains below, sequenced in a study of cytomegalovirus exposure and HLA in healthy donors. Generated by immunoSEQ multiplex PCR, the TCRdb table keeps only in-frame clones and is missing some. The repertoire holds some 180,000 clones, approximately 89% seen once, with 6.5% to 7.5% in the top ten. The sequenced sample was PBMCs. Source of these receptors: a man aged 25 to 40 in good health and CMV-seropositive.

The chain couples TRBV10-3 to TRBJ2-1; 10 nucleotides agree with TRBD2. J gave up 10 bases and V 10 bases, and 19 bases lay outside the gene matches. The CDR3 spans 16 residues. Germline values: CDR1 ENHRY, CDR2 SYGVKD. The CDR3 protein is CASADPRLAGVDEQFF. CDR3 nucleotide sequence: TGTGCCAGCGCCGACCCCAGGCTAGCGGGAGTGGACGAGCAGTTCTTC.

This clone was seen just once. CDR3 bases: TGTGCCAGCAAACCGGGTACCCTAGACAATGAGCAGTTCTTC. Protein: CASKPGTLDNEQFF. The V gene is TRBV5-6, the J gene TRBJ2-1, with D unclear. Trimming removed 6 bases at V and 5 bases at J, with 15 bases between. The CDR3 contains 14 residues. Germline V gives CDR1 SGHDT, CDR2 YYEEEE.

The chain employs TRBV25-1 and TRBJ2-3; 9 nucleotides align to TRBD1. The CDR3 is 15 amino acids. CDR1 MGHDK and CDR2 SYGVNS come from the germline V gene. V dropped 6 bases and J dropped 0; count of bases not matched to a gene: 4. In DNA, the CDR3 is TGTGCCAGCAGAGTGGGACAGGGAAGCACAGATACGCAGTATTTT. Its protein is CASRVGQGSTDTQYF.

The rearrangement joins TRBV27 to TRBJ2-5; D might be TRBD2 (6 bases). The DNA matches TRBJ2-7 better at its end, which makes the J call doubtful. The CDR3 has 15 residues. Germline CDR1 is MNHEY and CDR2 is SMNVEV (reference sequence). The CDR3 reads CASSRKRESSYEQYF. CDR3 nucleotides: TGTGCCAGCAGTCGAAAACGGGAGAGCTCCTACGAGCAGTACTTC.

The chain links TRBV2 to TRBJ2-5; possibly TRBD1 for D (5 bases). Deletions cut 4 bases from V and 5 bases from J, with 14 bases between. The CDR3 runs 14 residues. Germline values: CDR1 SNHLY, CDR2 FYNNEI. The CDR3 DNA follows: TGTGCCAGCAGTGTAAAGATGGGGCTCGAGACCCAGTACTTC. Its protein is CASSVKMGLETQYF.

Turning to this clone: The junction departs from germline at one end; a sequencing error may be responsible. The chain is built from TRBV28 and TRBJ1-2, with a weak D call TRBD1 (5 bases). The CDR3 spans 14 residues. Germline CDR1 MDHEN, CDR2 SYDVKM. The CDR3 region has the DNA TGTGCCAGCAGTTCCGGGACTCCTCGCTATAGCTACACCTTC. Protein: CASSSGTPRYSYTF.

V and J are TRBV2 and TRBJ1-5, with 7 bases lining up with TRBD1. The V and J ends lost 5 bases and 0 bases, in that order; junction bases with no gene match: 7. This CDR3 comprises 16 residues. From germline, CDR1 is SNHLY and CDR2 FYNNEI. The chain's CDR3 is CASSSRDRYSNQPQHF. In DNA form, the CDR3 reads TGTGCCAGCAGTAGCAGGGACAGATATAGCAATCAGCCCCAGCATTTT.

CDR3 protein: CASSFGGSGELFF. CDR3 DNA sequence: TGTGCCAGCAGTTTCGGTGGGTCCGGGGAGCTGTTTTTT. This chain connects TRBV28 to TRBJ2-2; D is ambiguous. In germline, CDR1 is MDHEN, CDR2 SYDVKM. CDR3 length: 13 amino acids. Trimming stripped 3 bases from V and 6 bases from J, with 8 bases between.

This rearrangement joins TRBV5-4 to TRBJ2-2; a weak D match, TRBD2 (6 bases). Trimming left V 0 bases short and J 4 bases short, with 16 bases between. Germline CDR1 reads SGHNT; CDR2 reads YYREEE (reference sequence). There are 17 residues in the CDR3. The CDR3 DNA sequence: TGTGCCAGCAGCTTGGGTAGGAGTCTAGCGAGCACCGGGGAGCTGTTTTTT. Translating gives CASSLGRSLASTGELFF.

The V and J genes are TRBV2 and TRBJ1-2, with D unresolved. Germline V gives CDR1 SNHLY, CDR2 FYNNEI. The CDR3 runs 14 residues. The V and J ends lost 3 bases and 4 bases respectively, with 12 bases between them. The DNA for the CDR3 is TGTGCCAGCAGTGAGCAGCCCTTCGGCTATGGCTACACCTTC. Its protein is CASSEQPFGYGYTF.

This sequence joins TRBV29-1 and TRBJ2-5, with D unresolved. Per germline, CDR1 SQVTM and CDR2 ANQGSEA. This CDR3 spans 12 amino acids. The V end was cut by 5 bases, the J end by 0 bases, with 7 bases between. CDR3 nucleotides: TGCAGCGTTTCGCGTGACCAAGAGACCCAGTACTTC. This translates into CSVSRDQETQYF.

CDR3 coding DNA: TGTGCCACCAGCAGAGAGGGTTACAATCAGCCCCAGCATTTT. This gives the protein CATSREGYNQPQHF. The chain employs TRBV15 and TRBJ1-5, with unresolved D. The CDR3 covers 14 residues. Trimming stripped 0 bases from V and 3 bases from J, with 6 bases between. Germline V gene data show CDR1 as LNHNV and CDR2 as YYDKDF (reference sequence).

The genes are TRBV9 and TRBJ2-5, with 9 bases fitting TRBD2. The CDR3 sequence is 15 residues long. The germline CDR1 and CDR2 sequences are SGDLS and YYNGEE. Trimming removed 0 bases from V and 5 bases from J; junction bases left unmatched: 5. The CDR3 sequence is CASSVVSSGAETQYF. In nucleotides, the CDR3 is TGTGCCAGCAGCGTAGTCTCTAGCGGGGCGGAGACCCAGTACTTC.

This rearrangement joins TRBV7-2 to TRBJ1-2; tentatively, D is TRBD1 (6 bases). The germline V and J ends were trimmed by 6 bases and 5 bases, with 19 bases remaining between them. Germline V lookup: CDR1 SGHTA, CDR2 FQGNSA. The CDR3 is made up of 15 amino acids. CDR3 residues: CASSYTGGAGYGYTF. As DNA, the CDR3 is TGTGCCAGCAGTTACACGGGGGGCGCCGGGTATGGCTACACCTTC. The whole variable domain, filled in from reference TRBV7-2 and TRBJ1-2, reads GAGVSQSPSNKVTEKGKDVELRCDPISGHTALYWYRQSLGQGLEFLIYFQGNSAPDKSGLPSDRFSAERTGGSVSTLTIQRTQQEDSAVYLCASSYTGGAGYGYTFGSGTRLTVV.

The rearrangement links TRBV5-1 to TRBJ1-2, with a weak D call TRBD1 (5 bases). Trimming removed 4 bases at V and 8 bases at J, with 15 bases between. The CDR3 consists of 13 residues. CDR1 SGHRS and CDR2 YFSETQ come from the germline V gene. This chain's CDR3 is CASSAGTSRGYTF. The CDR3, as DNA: TGCGCCAGCAGCGCCGGGACCTCAAGGGGCTACACCTTC.

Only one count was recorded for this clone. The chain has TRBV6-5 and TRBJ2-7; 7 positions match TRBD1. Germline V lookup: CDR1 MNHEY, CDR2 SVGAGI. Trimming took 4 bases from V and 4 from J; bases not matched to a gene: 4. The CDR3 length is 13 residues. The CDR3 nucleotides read TGTGCCAGCAGTTCCCAGGGGGTGTACGAGCAGTACTTC. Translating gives CASSSQGVYEQYF.

CDR3 residues: CASSLYSSTDTQYF. CDR3 coding DNA: TGTGCCAGCAGCTTATACTCGTCGACAGATACGCAGTATTTT. The chain uses TRBV7-9 and TRBJ2-3; D remains unclear. With 2 bases removed from V and 3 bases from J, the gap between germline ends came to 9 bases. CDR3 size: 14 residues. The germline CDR1 and CDR2 sequences are SEHNR and FQNEAQ (reference sequence).

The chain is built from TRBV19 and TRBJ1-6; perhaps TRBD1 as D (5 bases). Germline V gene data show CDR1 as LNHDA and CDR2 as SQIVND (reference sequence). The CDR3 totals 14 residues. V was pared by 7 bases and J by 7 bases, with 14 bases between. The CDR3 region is CASNPGTENSPLHF. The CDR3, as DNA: TGTGCCAGTAATCCCGGGACGGAAAATTCACCCCTCCACTTT. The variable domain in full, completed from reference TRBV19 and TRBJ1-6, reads DGGITQSPKYLFRKEGQNVTLSCEQNLNHDAMYWYRQDPGQGLRLIYYSQIVNDFQKGDIAEGYSVSREKKESFPLTVTSAQKNPTAFYLCASNPGTENSPLHFGNGTRLTVT.

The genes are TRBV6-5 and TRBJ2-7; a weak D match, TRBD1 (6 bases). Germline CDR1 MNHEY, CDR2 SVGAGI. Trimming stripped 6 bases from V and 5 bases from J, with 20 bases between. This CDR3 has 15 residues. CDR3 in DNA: TGTGCCAGCAGACGGACAGATCAGGGGCAAGACGAGCAGTACTTC. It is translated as CASRRTDQGQDEQYF.

Here the CDR3 DNA reads TGTGCCACCAGCAGAGTCAGGGCGGAAACCTACAATGAGCAGTTCTTC. Residues: CATSRVRAETYNEQFF. The chain carries TRBV15 and TRBJ2-1; weak D call: TRBD1 (5 bases). The CDR3 totals 16 residues. Trimming shortened V by 1 base and J by 2 bases, and 12 bases separated the two germline ends. Per the germline V gene, CDR1 is LNHNV and CDR2 is YYDKDF (reference sequence).

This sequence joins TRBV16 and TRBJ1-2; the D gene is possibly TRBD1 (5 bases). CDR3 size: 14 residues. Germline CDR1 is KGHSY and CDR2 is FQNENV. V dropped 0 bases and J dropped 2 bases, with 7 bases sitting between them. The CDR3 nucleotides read TGTGCCAGCAGCCAATCCACAGGAAACTATGGCTACACCTTC. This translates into CASSQSTGNYGYTF. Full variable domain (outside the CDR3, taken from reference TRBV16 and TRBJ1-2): GEEVAQTPKHLVRGEGQKAKLYCAPIKGHSYVFWYQQVLKNEFKFLISFQNENVFDETGMPKERFSAKCLPNSPCSLEIQATKLEDSAVYFCASSQSTGNYGYTFGSGTRLTVV.

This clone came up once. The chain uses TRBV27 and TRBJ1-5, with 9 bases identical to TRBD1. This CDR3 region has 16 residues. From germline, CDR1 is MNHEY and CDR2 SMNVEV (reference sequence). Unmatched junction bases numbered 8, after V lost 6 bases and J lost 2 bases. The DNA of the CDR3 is TGTGCCAGCAGGCCCCTAACAGGGGGCGGCAATCAGCCCCAGCATTTT. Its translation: CASRPLTGGGNQPQHF.

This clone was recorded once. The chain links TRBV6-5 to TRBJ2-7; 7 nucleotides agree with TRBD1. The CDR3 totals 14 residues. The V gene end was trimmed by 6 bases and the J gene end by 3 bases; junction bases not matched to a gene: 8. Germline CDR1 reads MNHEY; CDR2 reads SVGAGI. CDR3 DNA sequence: TGTGCCAGCAGAAAACAGGGGCTGGTCTACGAGCAGTACTTC. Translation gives CASRKQGLVYEQYF.

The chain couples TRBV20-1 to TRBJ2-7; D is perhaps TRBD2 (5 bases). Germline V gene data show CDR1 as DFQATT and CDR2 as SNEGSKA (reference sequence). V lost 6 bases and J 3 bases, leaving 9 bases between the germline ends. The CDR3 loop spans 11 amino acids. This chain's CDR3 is CSAKGVYEQYF. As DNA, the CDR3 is TGCAGTGCCAAGGGAGTCTACGAGCAGTACTTC.

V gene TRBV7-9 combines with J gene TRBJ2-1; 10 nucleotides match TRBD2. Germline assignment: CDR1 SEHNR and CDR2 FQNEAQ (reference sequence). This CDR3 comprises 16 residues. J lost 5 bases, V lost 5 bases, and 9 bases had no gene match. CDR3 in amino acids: CASSPSTTSGNNEQFF. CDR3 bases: TGTGCCAGCAGCCCAAGTACCACTAGCGGGAACAATGAGCAGTTCTTC.

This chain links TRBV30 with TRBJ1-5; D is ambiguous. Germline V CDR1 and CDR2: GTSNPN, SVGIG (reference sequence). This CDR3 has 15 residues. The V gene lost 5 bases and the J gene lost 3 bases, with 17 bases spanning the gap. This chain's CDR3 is CAWDANRKHNQPQHF. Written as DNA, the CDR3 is TGTGCCTGGGACGCGAACCGTAAACACAATCAGCCCCAGCATTTT.

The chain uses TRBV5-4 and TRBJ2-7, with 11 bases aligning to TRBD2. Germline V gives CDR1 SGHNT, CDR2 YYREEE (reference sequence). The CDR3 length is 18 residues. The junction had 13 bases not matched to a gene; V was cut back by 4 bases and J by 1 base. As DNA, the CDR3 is TGTGCCAGCAGCGCCGCGATACCGATAGCGGGAGGGTCCTACGAGCAGTACTTC. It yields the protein CASSAAIPIAGGSYEQYF. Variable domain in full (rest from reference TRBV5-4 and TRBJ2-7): ETGVTQSPTHLIKTRGQQVTLRCSSQSGHNTVSWYQQALGQGPQFIFQYYREEENGRGNFPPRFSGLQFPNYSSELNVNALELDDSALYLCASSAAIPIAGGSYEQYFGPGTRLTVT.

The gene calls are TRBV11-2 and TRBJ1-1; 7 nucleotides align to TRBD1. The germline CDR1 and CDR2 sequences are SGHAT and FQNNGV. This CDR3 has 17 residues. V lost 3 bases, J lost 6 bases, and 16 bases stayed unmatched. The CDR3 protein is CASSLGPGGQIYSEAFF. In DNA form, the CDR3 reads TGTGCCAGCAGCTTGGGGCCGGGGGGACAGATCTATTCTGAAGCTTTCTTT.